These T cell receptor beta chains were read from a single sample in a study of beta chain features in type 1 diabetes. Measured with immunoSEQ multiplex PCR; TCRdb has only the in-frame clones, and not every one. The sample has about 620,000 clones, 15% to 18% seen once. Sequenced sample: naive CD4+ T cells from blood. These receptors were taken from a man between 18 and 29 years old in good health. CDR3s include the opening cysteine and the closing phenylalanine or tryptophan. The order of the fields is V gene, clone size, D gene, J gene, CDR3 DNA, CDR3 protein. D genes are given only for firm matches. Size values are once, few and many counts, or a class for expanded clones, and some rows have none.

TRBV18	-	TRBD1	TRBJ2-7	TGTGCCAGCTCATTCGGACAGGGGGCACTCTACGAGCAGTACTTC	CASSFGQGALYEQYF
TRBV27	-	TRBD1	TRBJ2-1	TGTGCCAGCACCAAGGGGGCCTTTGGGCACAATGAGCAGTTCTTC	CASTKGAFGHNEQFF
TRBV4-3	-	TRBD2	TRBJ2-5	TGCGCCAGCAGCCAAGTCCCTGGCGGGGGAATTACAATCGAGACCCAGTACTTC	CASSQVPGGGITIETQYF
TRBV2	-	-	TRBJ2-1	TGTGCCAGCTCAACCTACAATGAGCAGTTCTTC	CASSTYNEQFF
TRBV27	few	-	TRBJ2-7	TGTGCCAGCAGCCAGAGACAGGGAGGGTACGAGCAGTACTTC	CASSQRQGGYEQYF
TRBV29-1	-	-	TRBJ2-7	TGCAGCGTTGAAGTCCAGCCCTACGAGCAGTACTTC	CSVEVQPYEQYF
TRBV12-5	few	TRBD1	TRBJ2-3	TGTGCTAGTGGTTTACACAGGGGGCTGGATACGCAGTATTTT	CASGLHRGLDTQYF
TRBV6-6	few	TRBD1	TRBJ1-2	TGTGCCAGCCGAGACAGGGAGATCTATGGCTACACCTTC	CASRDREIYGYTF
TRBV19	few	-	TRBJ1-5	TGTGCCAGTAGTATAGAAGGCCCAGGGTATCAGCCCCAGCATTTT	CASSIEGPGYQPQHF
TRBV4-1	few	-	TRBJ2-7	TGCGCCAGCAGCCAAGCTCTTCCAGGCTCGAAGTACTTC	CASSQALPGSKYF
TRBV7-3	few	TRBD2	TRBJ2-4	TGTGCCAGCAGCCTCGGTAGTCTAGCGGGGGCTATTCAGTACTTC	CASSLGSLAGAIQYF
TRBV9	few	-	TRBJ1-6	TGTGCCAGCAGCGTAGGAACTACCAATTCACCCCTCCACTTT	CASSVGTTNSPLHF
TRBV6-5	-	-	TRBJ2-5	TGTGCCAGCAGTTACTCCTCCAGGGGACAAGAGACCCAGTACTTC	CASSYSSRGQETQYF
TRBV25-1	few	TRBD2	TRBJ2-1	TGTGCCAGCAGGGCTAGCGGGACTCGGAATGAGCAGTTCTTC	CASRASGTRNEQFF
TRBV5-4	-	TRBD1	TRBJ2-4	TGTGCCAGCAGCGCGACAGGGTTAGCCAAAAACATTCAGTACTTC	CASSATGLAKNIQYF
TRBV4-1	-	TRBD1	TRBJ1-2	TGCGCCAGCAGCTCGCCGGGACAGTCCTATGGCTACACCTTC	CASSSPGQSYGYTF
TRBV9	-	TRBD1	TRBJ2-7	TGTGCCAGCAGCGTGAGGACAGGGACTTACTACGAGCAGTACTTC	CASSVRTGTYYEQYF
TRBV4-3	few	-	TRBJ2-7	TGCGCCAGCAGCCAAGTCGTTGTGGCAGGCCCCTACGAGCAGTACTTC	CASSQVVVAGPYEQYF
TRBV14	-	-	TRBJ1-6	TGTGCCAGCAGCCAATCCGGACAGACTAGTTTCCACTTT	CASSQSGQTSFHF
TRBV28	few	-	TRBJ2-6	TGTGCCAGCAGTTTGCCCGTCTCTGGGGCCAACGTCCTGACTTTC	CASSLPVSGANVLTF
TRBV9	-	-	TRBJ2-3	TGTGCCAGCAGCGCGCAGGGGCTAGCGGTAACTACGCAGTATTTT	CASSAQGLAVTTQYF
TRBV9	few	TRBD2	TRBJ2-1	TGTGCCAGCAGCCCCCCGGCGGGCGGGAGCCGCAATGAGCAGTTCTTC	CASSPPAGGSRNEQFF
TRBV7-2	-	-	TRBJ2-7	TGTGCCAGCAGCTTAGTAGGGGCTTACGGGAGAACCCATTACGAGCAGTACTTC	CASSLVGAYGRTHYEQYF
TRBV7-3	few	TRBD2	TRBJ2-3	TGTGCCAGCAGCCAAGGGACTAGAACTAGCACAGATACGCAGTATTTT	CASSQGTRTSTDTQYF
TRBV7-2	-	-	TRBJ1-5	TGTGCCAGCAGCTTAATGGCCCTGGAGGGGCAGCCCCAGCATTTT	CASSLMALEGQPQHF
TRBV5-1	-	-	TRBJ2-1	TGCGCCAGCAGTGAGGGAGCCCCCCTCTACAATGAGCAGTTCTTC	CASSEGAPLYNEQFF
TRBV30	-	-	TRBJ1-1	TGTGCCTGGAGTGTAGGGCTGACTAAACAAACTGAAGCTTTCTTT	CAWSVGLTKQTEAFF
TRBV7-9	-	-	TRBJ1-6	TGTGCCAGCAGCTTAGGAGGGGGGCCACCCCTCCACTTT	CASSLGGGPPLHF
TRBV28	-	TRBD2	TRBJ2-5	TGTGCCAGCAGTTTTACTAGCGCAATCCAAGAGACCCAGTACTTC	CASSFTSAIQETQYF
TRBV4-2	few	-	TRBJ2-7	TGTGCCAGCAGCCAAGATAGATATAGGACCCCCTCCTACGAGCAGTACTTC	CASSQDRYRTPSYEQYF
TRBV28	few	TRBD2	TRBJ2-3	TGTGCCAGCAGTCCAGCGGGAGGGCCCCCAGATACGCAGTATTTT	CASSPAGGPPDTQYF
TRBV28	few	-	TRBJ2-3	TGTGCCAGCAGTTTGGGGGGATACTCTAGCACAGATACGCAGTATTTT	CASSLGGYSSTDTQYF
TRBV6-1	few	-	TRBJ2-4	TGTGCCAGCAGTGAAGAGGCCCGGAACAGGGCGGGGAACATTCAGTACTTC	CASSEEARNRAGNIQYF
TRBV7-2	few	-	TRBJ2-5	TGTGCCAGCAGCCCCCAGGGCCTGTCGTACCAAGAGACCCAGTACTTC	CASSPQGLSYQETQYF
TRBV27	-	-	TRBJ2-6	TGTGCCAGCAGTTTACCGCCGGGCTCTGGGGCCAACGTCCTGACTTTC	CASSLPPGSGANVLTF
TRBV7-2	few	-	TRBJ1-1	TGTGCCAGCAGTCCCTGGAGCGTCCCGAACACTGAAGCTTTCTTT	CASSPWSVPNTEAFF
TRBV4-1	-	TRBD2	TRBJ2-5	TGCGCCAGCAGCCAAGTCGGGAGAACTAGCGGGAGTCGAGAGACCCAGTACTTC	CASSQVGRTSGSRETQYF
TRBV12-5	-	TRBD1	TRBJ1-1	TGTGCTAGTGGTTTGGTACTCGGGACAGGGGACGCGAACACTGAAGCTTTCTTT	CASGLVLGTGDANTEAFF
TRBV7-8	few	-	TRBJ2-4	TGTGCCAGCAGCTTAGTGGTCCCTTTAGTAGTAGTAGCCAAAAACATTCAGTACTTC	CASSLVVPLVVVAKNIQYF
TRBV28	few	TRBD2	TRBJ2-1	TGTCTAGCGGGAGATTACAATGAGCAGTTCTTC	CLAGDYNEQFF
TRBV23-1	-	TRBD1	TRBJ2-5	TGCGCCAGCAGTCTTCGACAGGGATCCCAAGAGACCCAGTACTTC	CASSLRQGSQETQYF
TRBV9	-	-	TRBJ1-1	TGTGCCAGCAGCGTAGTGTCAGTGAACACTGAAGCTTTCTTT	CASSVVSVNTEAFF
TRBV2	few	TRBD1	TRBJ2-5	TGTGCCAGCAGTGAGTCAGGGGGCAAGGAGACCCAGTACTTC	CASSESGGKETQYF
TRBV14	-	-	TRBJ2-2	TGTGCCAGCAGCCCACGATACACCGGGGAGCTGTTTTTT	CASSPRYTGELFF
TRBV7-9	few	-	TRBJ1-4	TGTGCCAGCAGCACAAGAAGAGGTGGTAATGAAAAACTGTTTTTT	CASSTRRGGNEKLFF
TRBV6-5	-	-	TRBJ2-4	TGTGCCAGCAGCTCTGGAACGCGGGGCATTCAGTACTTC	CASSSGTRGIQYF
TRBV5-1	few	TRBD1	TRBJ1-1	TGCGCCAGCAGTATTCCCCCGACAGGGGGGAGCACTGAAGCTTTCTTT	CASSIPPTGGSTEAFF
TRBV18	few	-	TRBJ2-1	TGTGCCAGCTCACTCAAGGGCGGCGGGGGCCCACCGGGCTCCTACAATGAGCAGTTCTTC	CASSLKGGGGPPGSYNEQFF
TRBV14	few	-	TRBJ1-3	TGTGCCAGCAGCCACTCAGCGTCCGGAAACACCATATATTTT	CASSHSASGNTIYF
TRBV18	few	TRBD1	TRBJ1-2	TGTGCCAGCTCACCGCCAGGGGGCCAAGGCTATGGCTACACCTTC	CASSPPGGQGYGYTF
TRBV11-3	-	-	TRBJ2-1	TGTGCCAGCAGCTTTTTCAGTGGACCTCCCAATGAGCAGTTCTTC	CASSFFSGPPNEQFF
TRBV6-5	few	TRBD1	TRBJ1-2	TGTGCCAGCAGTACGGGACAGTCCCTCTATGGCTACACCTTC	CASSTGQSLYGYTF
TRBV29-1	-	-	TRBJ2-7	TGCAGCGTTGAAGACAGAAAATCCTCCTACGAGCAGTACTTC	CSVEDRKSSYEQYF
TRBV28	few	TRBD1	TRBJ2-7	TGTGCCAGCACAGGGGGGGACAGGGGCTGGTACGAGCAGTACTTC	CASTGGDRGWYEQYF
TRBV5-1	few	TRBD1	TRBJ1-1	TGCGCCAGCAGCTTGAGGACTGTGGGACAGGGGATGAACACTGAAGCTTTCTTT	CASSLRTVGQGMNTEAFF
TRBV6-6	few	-	TRBJ2-2	TGTGCCAGCAGTCAGGACAGTTCGGACACCGGGGAGCTGTTTTTT	CASSQDSSDTGELFF
TRBV18	few	TRBD1	TRBJ1-5	TGTGCCAGCTCACCAGGCTTCACAGGGGCGAATCAGCCCCAGCATTTT	CASSPGFTGANQPQHF
TRBV7-2	few	TRBD2	TRBJ2-1	TGTGCCAGCAGCTTCCTGGGTAGCGGGAGCTCAAATGAGCAGTTCTTC	CASSFLGSGSSNEQFF
TRBV14	few	TRBD1	TRBJ1-1	TGTGCCAGCAGCCACGGACAGGGGTACACTGAAGCTTTCTTT	CASSHGQGYTEAFF